A selection of T cell receptor beta chains follows, all from one sample in a study of PD-L1 blockade in urothelial cancer. Clones were sequenced by immunoSEQ multiplex PCR, and TCRdb holds only the in-frame ones, with some missing. This sample has tens of thousands of clones; around 90% occur once, and the top ten carry approximately 7.6%. The source material was PBMCs, sampled around atezolizumab (anti-PD-L1) treatment. Receptors were obtained from a man in his 60s with urothelial cancer. Both conserved end residues are part of each CDR3. The D gene is left open where the match is weak. For some rows the clone size is stated as once, few or many, or as a class when expanded; others skip it.

clone_size j_call v_call d_call cdr3_nt cdr3_aa
- TRBJ2-7 TRBV27 TRBD1 TGTGCCAGCTACCCACTAGGGCAGGGGGCTTACGAGCAGTACTTC CASYPLGQGAYEQYF
once TRBJ2-3 TRBV4-1 TRBD2 TGCGCCAGCAGCCCTAGACTAGCGGGGACCACAGATACGCAGTATTTT CASSPRLAGTTDTQYF
- TRBJ2-3 TRBV15 TRBD2 TGTGCCACCAGCACCCGACTAGCGGCCGGAGATACGCAGTATTTT CATSTRLAAGDTQYF
- TRBJ1-4 TRBV30 TRBD1 TGTGCCTGGAGTGTCCGGACAGGGGGGGAAAAACTGTTTTTT CAWSVRTGGEKLFF
- TRBJ2-5 TRBV9 - TGTGCCAGCAGCGTAGGGCCAGGGAAAGAGACCCAGTACTTC CASSVGPGKETQYF
- TRBJ1-1 TRBV7-9 - TGTGCCAGCAGCTTTTCTGAGTCTGTGACTGAAGCTTTCTTT CASSFSESVTEAFF
- TRBJ1-5 TRBV5-5 - TGTGCCAGCAGCTTTCTTAGCAGCTCGAGCAATCAGCCCCAGCATTTT CASSFLSSSSNQPQHF
once TRBJ1-2 TRBV28 TRBD1 TGTGCCAGCAGTAGACAGGGGGCGCGATACTATGGCTACACCTTC CASSRQGARYYGYTF
- TRBJ2-7 TRBV4-1 TRBD2 TGCGCCAGCAGCCACCCCGGGACTAGCGGGCTCTCCTACGAGCAGTACTTC CASSHPGTSGLSYEQYF
- TRBJ1-6 TRBV30 - TGTGCCTGGACCCGGGACACCAATTCACCCCTCCACTTT CAWTRDTNSPLHF
- TRBJ1-2 TRBV7-9 - TGTGCCAGCACCTCAGGGTATGGCTACACCTTC CASTSGYGYTF
- TRBJ1-1 TRBV7-8 TRBD1 TGTGCCAGCAGCTACCGGGACAGGAACACTGAAGCTTTCTTT CASSYRDRNTEAFF
once TRBJ2-5 TRBV4-3 TRBD1 TGCGCCAGCAGCCAAGATCGTTTACAGGGGAAGACCCAGTACTTC CASSQDRLQGKTQYF
once TRBJ1-1 TRBV7-9 - TGTGCCAGCAGCTTAAGTATGCGGCTGCCAGAAGCTTTCTTT CASSLSMRLPEAFF
- TRBJ2-5 TRBV7-9 - TGTGCCAGCAGCTTTGGGACAAGCCTTGAGGGCCAGTACTTC CASSFGTSLEGQYF
- TRBJ2-3 TRBV7-9 - TGTGCCAGCAGCCCCCAGTCGACGCAGTATTTT CASSPQSTQYF
once TRBJ1-1 TRBV4-2 - TGTGCCAGCAGCCTGGGGATACTGGAGGGTGAAGCTTTCTTT CASSLGILEGEAFF
- TRBJ2-3 TRBV28 TRBD2 TGTGCCAGCAGCTCGGGGGGGGGAGATACGCAGTATTTT CASSSGGGDTQYF
- TRBJ2-1 TRBV5-6 TRBD1 TGTGCCAGCAGCTTGGACAGGGGGCAAACCTACAATGAGCAGTTCTTC CASSLDRGQTYNEQFF
- TRBJ2-7 TRBV5-4 TRBD2 TGTGCCAGCAGCGCGGGACTAGCGGCCTCCTACGAGCAGTACTTC CASSAGLAASYEQYF
- TRBJ1-1 TRBV29-1 TRBD1 TGCAGCGTCCAGACCGCGACAGGGGGCCTTTCCACTGAAGCTTTCTTT CSVQTATGGLSTEAFF
- TRBJ2-4 TRBV4-2 TRBD2 TGTGCCAGCAGCCAAACAGCGGGGGGTGGTATTCAGTACTTC CASSQTAGGGIQYF
- TRBJ2-1 TRBV5-1 - TGCGCCAGCAGCTTGGAGGGCGCGGGGTACAATGAGCAGTTCTTC CASSLEGAGYNEQFF
- TRBJ2-2 TRBV6-5 TRBD1 TGTGCCAGCAGAGACAGGGCGAGGAACACCGGGGAGCTGTTTTTT CASRDRARNTGELFF
- TRBJ1-6 TRBV7-3 TRBD1 TGTGCCAGCAGCTTAGGGGGACAGGCTAATTCACCCCTCCACTTT CASSLGGQANSPLHF
- TRBJ1-2 TRBV5-4 - TGTGCCAGCAGCTTTGGGGCCAGATCGTACGGCTACACCTTC CASSFGARSYGYTF
- TRBJ2-3 TRBV7-3 - TGTGCCAGCAGCTTAGGGCGACGAGATACGCAGTATTTT CASSLGRRDTQYF
- TRBJ2-5 TRBV11-1 TRBD2 TGTGCCAGCAGATTTCAGCCGGGAGGGGAGACCCAGTACTTC CASRFQPGGETQYF
once TRBJ2-5 TRBV19 TRBD1 TGTGCCAGTAGTACCCGGACAGGGGGTCAGGAGACCCAGTACTTC CASSTRTGGQETQYF
- TRBJ2-1 TRBV6-1 TRBD2 TGTGCCAGCAGTGAAGGGCGGGGGGGTCCCTACAATGAGCAGTTCTTC CASSEGRGGPYNEQFF
- TRBJ1-4 TRBV29-1 TRBD1 TGCAGCGCTGGACAGGGGTCTAATGAAAAACTGTTTTTT CSAGQGSNEKLFF
- TRBJ1-4 TRBV27 - TGTGCCAGCAGTTTACTCGCCGGTGGGGGGTTTGGGGAAAAACTGTTTTTT CASSLLAGGGFGEKLFF
- TRBJ1-4 TRBV28 TRBD1 TGTGCCAGCAGCCGTACAGGGGAAAGGTCGGGAGAAAAACTGTTTTTT CASSRTGERSGEKLFF
- TRBJ2-1 TRBV19 TRBD2 TGTGCCAGTAGTGTAACTAGCGGGGGGGCTCCCAATGAGCAGTTCTTC CASSVTSGGAPNEQFF
few TRBJ1-6 TRBV30 TRBD1 TGTGCCCGCCGGGGCAGGGGGCCCTTCTCACCCCTCCACTTT CARRGRGPFSPLHF
- TRBJ2-3 TRBV28 - TGTGCCAGCGGTTTCTTGGGGCGCACAGATACGCAGTATTTT CASGFLGRTDTQYF
- TRBJ2-7 TRBV5-6 TRBD1 TGTGCCAGCAGCCCACGGGGACAGTCAAGTCCCTACGAGCAGTACTTC CASSPRGQSSPYEQYF
- TRBJ1-5 TRBV18 TRBD1 TGTGCCAGCTCCCAGGACAGGGGAAATCAGCCCCAGCATTTT CASSQDRGNQPQHF
few TRBJ1-6 TRBV5-6 TRBD1 TGTGCCAGCAGCTGGGGGACAGGGACGTATAATTCACCCCTCCACTTT CASSWGTGTYNSPLHF
- TRBJ2-3 TRBV2 TRBD1 TGTGCCAGCAGGACGACAGGGGGCACAGATACGCAGTATTTT CASRTTGGTDTQYF
- TRBJ1-1 TRBV2 - TGTGCCAGCACTCAACAGGGATACACAGGGCCTGCGAACACTGAAGCTTTCTTT CASTQQGYTGPANTEAFF
once TRBJ1-3 TRBV18 TRBD1 TGTGCCAGCTCACCGGGACAGGCCGACTCTGGAAACACCATATATTTT CASSPGQADSGNTIYF
- TRBJ2-2 TRBV5-1 TRBD2 TGCGCCAGCAGCCCCCGGGGGGATGGCGGGGAGCTGTTTTTT CASSPRGDGGELFF
- TRBJ2-5 TRBV5-1 - TGCGCCAGCAGCTTGGCCAACGGCCAGGGGGAGACCCAGTACTTC CASSLANGQGETQYF
- TRBJ1-2 TRBV5-1 TRBD1 TGCGCCAGCAGCTTGTGGGAACAGACAGGGCAGGACTATGGCTACACCTTC CASSLWEQTGQDYGYTF
- TRBJ2-2 TRBV21-1 - TGTGCCAGCAGCAAAGCAAAGGGGGAGAACACCGGGGAGCTGTTTTTT CASSKAKGENTGELFF
- TRBJ1-6 TRBV19 - TGTGCCACCCTCCGGGACACTAATTCACCCCTCCACTTT CATLRDTNSPLHF
- TRBJ1-6 TRBV28 - TGTGCCAGCAGCCCCCCGAAGGGGGGGTATAAATCGGTCGGGAATTCACCCCTCCACTTT CASSPPKGGYKSVGNSPLHF
- TRBJ1-6 TRBV5-1 TRBD1 TGCGCCAGCAGGGCAGGGGGTTATTCACCCCTCCACTTT CASRAGGYSPLHF